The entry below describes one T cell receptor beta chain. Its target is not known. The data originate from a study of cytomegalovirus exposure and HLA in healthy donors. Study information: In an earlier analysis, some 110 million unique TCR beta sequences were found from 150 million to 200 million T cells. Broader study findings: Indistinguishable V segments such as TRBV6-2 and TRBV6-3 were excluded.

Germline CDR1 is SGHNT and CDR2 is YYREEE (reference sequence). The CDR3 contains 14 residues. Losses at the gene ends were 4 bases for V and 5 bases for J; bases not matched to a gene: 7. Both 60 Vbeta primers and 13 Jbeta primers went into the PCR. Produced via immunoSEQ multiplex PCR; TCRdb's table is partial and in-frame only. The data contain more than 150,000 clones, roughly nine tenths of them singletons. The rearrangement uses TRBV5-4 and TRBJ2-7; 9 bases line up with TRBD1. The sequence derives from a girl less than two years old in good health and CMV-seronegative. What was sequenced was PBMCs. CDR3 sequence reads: CASSKGQGIHEQYF. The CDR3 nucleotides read TGTGCCAGCAGCAAAGGACAGGGGATACACGAGCAGTACTTC.